This is a list of T cell receptor beta chains from one sample in a study of response to subunit inactivated influenza vaccine. TCRdb reprocessed the RT-PCR reads via MiXCR and lists one record per CDR3 protein. Of fewer than 600,000 distinct CDR3 sequences in the sample, approximately 7.3% were seen once. Sequencing was performed on PBMCs from blood, taken around 25 months after vaccination. The source of these receptors is a man in his fifties or sixties who received an inactivated influenza vaccine. Each CDR3 is given with its conserved first and last residue. The order of the fields is D gene, clone size, CDR3 length, J gene, V gene, CDR3 protein, CDR3 DNA. The D gene is left open where the match is weak. Clone size appears in some rows only: once, few, many, or a class for an expanded clone.

d_gene: TRBD1
abundance: -
len: 15
j_gene: TRBJ1-2
v_gene: TRBV6-2/TRBV6-3
CDR3aa: CASTLQGRINYSYTF
CDR3nt: TGTGCCAGCACCTTACAGGGGAGGATCAACTATAGCTACACCTTC

d_gene: TRBD1
abundance: many
len: 15
j_gene: TRBJ1-4
v_gene: TRBV7-6
CDR3aa: CASSSRGDRAEKLFF
CDR3nt: TGTGCCAGCAGCTCGAGGGGGGACAGAGCTGAAAAACTGTTTTTT

d_gene: -
abundance: many
len: 16
j_gene: TRBJ2-1
v_gene: TRBV3-1
CDR3aa: CASSQELGALYNEQFF
CDR3nt: TGTGCCAGCAGCCAAGAACTGGGGGCCCTCTACAATGAGCAGTTCTTC

d_gene: TRBD2
abundance: -
len: 15
j_gene: TRBJ2-1
v_gene: TRBV7-9
CDR3aa: CASSSSGASYNEQFF
CDR3nt: TGTGCCAGCAGCTCTAGCGGGGCCAGCTACAATGAGCAGTTCTTC

d_gene: -
abundance: few
len: 13
j_gene: TRBJ2-7
v_gene: TRBV20-1
CDR3aa: CSARTGNSYEQYF
CDR3nt: TGCAGTGCTAGAACAGGGAACTCCTACGAGCAGTACTTC

d_gene: TRBD1
abundance: -
len: 13
j_gene: TRBJ1-3
v_gene: TRBV7-2
CDR3aa: CASSAGQGNTIYF
CDR3nt: TGTGCCAGCAGCGCGGGACAGGGAAACACCATATATTTT

d_gene: TRBD1
abundance: few
len: 15
j_gene: TRBJ2-1
v_gene: TRBV4-2
CDR3aa: CASSQEDRGYNEQFF
CDR3nt: TGTGCCAGCAGCCAAGAGGACAGGGGATACAATGAGCAGTTCTTC

d_gene: -
abundance: -
len: 16
j_gene: TRBJ2-1
v_gene: TRBV4-3
CDR3aa: CASSQKGLGGRDEQFF
CDR3nt: TGCGCCAGCAGCCAGAAAGGGTTAGGGGGTCGGGATGAGCAGTTCTTC

d_gene: TRBD2
abundance: -
len: 15
j_gene: TRBJ2-1
v_gene: TRBV20-1
CDR3aa: CSAPPLAGSYNEQFF
CDR3nt: TGCAGTGCCCCCCCTCTAGCGGGGTCCTACAATGAGCAGTTCTTC

d_gene: TRBD1
abundance: many
len: 14
j_gene: TRBJ2-7
v_gene: TRBV7-9
CDR3aa: CATSRTGGSYEQYF
CDR3nt: TGTGCCACCTCCCGGACAGGGGGCTCCTACGAGCAGTACTTC

d_gene: -
abundance: -
len: 13
j_gene: TRBJ1-2
v_gene: TRBV20-1
CDR3aa: CSARETSNYGYTF
CDR3nt: TGCAGTGCTAGAGAAACGTCTAACTATGGCTACACCTTC

d_gene: TRBD1
abundance: -
len: 15
j_gene: TRBJ2-1
v_gene: TRBV5-1
CDR3aa: CASSLSGQANNEQFF
CDR3nt: TGCGCCAGCAGCTTATCGGGACAGGCGAACAATGAGCAGTTCTTC

d_gene: -
abundance: -
len: 15
j_gene: TRBJ2-1
v_gene: TRBV9
CDR3aa: CASSVGQIYYNEQFF
CDR3nt: TGTGCCAGCAGCGTAGGGCAGATCTACTACAATGAGCAGTTCTTC

d_gene: TRBD1
abundance: few
len: 16
j_gene: TRBJ2-3
v_gene: TRBV7-9
CDR3aa: CASSRPDRGQADTQYF
CDR3nt: TGTGCCAGCAGCCGTCCTGACAGGGGACAGGCAGATACGCAGTATTTT

d_gene: TRBD2
abundance: few
len: 15
j_gene: TRBJ2-1
v_gene: TRBV5-1
CDR3aa: CASSGAGVTYNEQFF
CDR3nt: TGCGCCAGCAGCGGAGCGGGAGTTACCTACAATGAGCAGTTCTTC

d_gene: -
abundance: many
len: 13
j_gene: TRBJ2-7
v_gene: TRBV6-2/TRBV6-3
CDR3aa: CASSYAGPYEQYF
CDR3nt: TGTGCCAGCAGTTACGCAGGGCCCTACGAGCAGTACTTC

d_gene: TRBD2
abundance: few
len: 16
j_gene: TRBJ2-1
v_gene: TRBV27
CDR3aa: CASSLLGTSGIREQFF
CDR3nt: TGTGCCAGCAGTTTATTGGGGACTAGCGGGATACGGGAGCAGTTCTTC